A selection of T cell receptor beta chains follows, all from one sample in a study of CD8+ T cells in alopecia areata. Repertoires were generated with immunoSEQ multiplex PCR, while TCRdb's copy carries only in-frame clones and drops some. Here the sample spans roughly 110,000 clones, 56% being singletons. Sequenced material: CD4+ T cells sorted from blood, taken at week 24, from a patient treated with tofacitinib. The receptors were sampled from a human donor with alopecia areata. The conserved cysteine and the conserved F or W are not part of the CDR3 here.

CDR3: ASSPNALAGGTNEQF
J: TRBJ2-1
V: TRBV7-3
length: 15

CDR3: ASRTAGSYNSPLH
J: TRBJ1-6
V: TRBV2
length: 13

CDR3: SVATLRGNEQF
J: TRBJ2-1
V: TRBV29-1
length: 11

CDR3: SVRRTDTQY
J: TRBJ2-3
V: TRBV29-1
length: 9

CDR3: ASDRQGSMSAF
J: TRBJ1-1
V: TRBV2
length: 11

CDR3: ASSLGELNSPLH
J: TRBJ1-6
V: TRBV7-9
length: 12

CDR3: ASTPRAGSNTGELF
J: TRBJ2-2
V: TRBV4-2
length: 14

CDR3: ASSSFNAETQY
J: TRBJ2-5
V: TRBV5-6
length: 11

CDR3: SVGGTGNQPQH
J: TRBJ1-5
V: TRBV29-1
length: 11

CDR3: ASSESRRQTQY
J: TRBJ2-5
V: TRBV2
length: 11

CDR3: AWSASRGTEAF
J: TRBJ1-1
V: TRBV30
length: 11

CDR3: ASSLMGQGTSGANVLT
J: TRBJ2-6
V: TRBV7-2
length: 16

CDR3: ASSQDSGPSYNEQF
J: TRBJ2-1
V: TRBV4-2
length: 14

CDR3: ASSQETVNPYGYT
J: TRBJ1-2
V: TRBV4-2
length: 13

CDR3: ASSLGFRKDKNIQY
J: TRBJ2-4
V: TRBV6-6
length: 14

CDR3: ATSRNTGYNEQF
J: TRBJ2-1
V: TRBV15
length: 12

CDR3: ASSPRDRAGVVILTNYGYT
J: TRBJ1-2
V: TRBV21-1
length: 19

CDR3: ASSQGPFTGELF
J: TRBJ2-2
V: TRBV4-3
length: 12

CDR3: ASRPGYSYEQY
J: TRBJ2-7
V: TRBV6-5
length: 11

CDR3: ATSRDRNYGGSYGYT
J: TRBJ1-2
V: TRBV15
length: 15

CDR3: ASSLSQARYSYEQY
J: TRBJ2-7
V: TRBV27
length: 14

CDR3: ASSWTSGGYEQY
J: TRBJ2-7
V: TRBV7-2
length: 12

CDR3: AWSAKRTGVPLNYGYT
J: TRBJ1-2
V: TRBV30
length: 16

CDR3: ASSRFDGTVSYNEQF
J: TRBJ2-1
V: TRBV11-2
length: 15

CDR3: ASSNFNYGYT
J: TRBJ1-2
V: TRBV2
length: 10

CDR3: ASSAGTGNEQY
J: TRBJ2-7
V: TRBV18
length: 11

CDR3: ASSVGNAANTYNEQF
J: TRBJ2-1
V: TRBV9
length: 15

CDR3: ASRQTGGGYNEQF
J: TRBJ2-1
V: TRBV5-4
length: 13

CDR3: AWSVLGHPATSPQH
J: TRBJ1-5
V: TRBV30
length: 14

CDR3: ASSLQPTGANVLT
J: TRBJ2-6
V: TRBV5-6
length: 13

CDR3: ASSHGDGEQY
J: TRBJ2-7
V: TRBV4-1
length: 10